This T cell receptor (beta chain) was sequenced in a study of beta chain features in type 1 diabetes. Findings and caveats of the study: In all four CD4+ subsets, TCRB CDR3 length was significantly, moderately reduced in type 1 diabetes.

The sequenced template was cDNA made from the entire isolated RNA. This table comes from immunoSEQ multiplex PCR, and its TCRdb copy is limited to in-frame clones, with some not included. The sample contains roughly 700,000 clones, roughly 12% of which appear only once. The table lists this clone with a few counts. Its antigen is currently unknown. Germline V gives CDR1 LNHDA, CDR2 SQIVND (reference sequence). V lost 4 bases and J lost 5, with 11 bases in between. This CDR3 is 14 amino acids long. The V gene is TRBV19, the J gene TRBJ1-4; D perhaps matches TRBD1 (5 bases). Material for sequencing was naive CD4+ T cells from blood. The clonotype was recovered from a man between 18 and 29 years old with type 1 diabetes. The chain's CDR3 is CASSSTGGNEKLFF. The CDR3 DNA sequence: TGTGCCAGTAGTAGTACAGGCGGAAATGAAAAACTGTTTTTT. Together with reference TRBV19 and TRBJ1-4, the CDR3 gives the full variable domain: DGGITQSPKYLFRKEGQNVTLSCEQNLNHDAMYWYRQDPGQGLRLIYYSQIVNDFQKGDIAEGYSVSREKKESFPLTVTSAQKNPTAFYLCASSSTGGNEKLFFGSGTQLSVL.